Listed here are 19 T cell receptor beta chains from one sample, sequenced in a study of glioma-infiltrating T cells. Using RNA template, CDR3s of TCR alpha and beta were amplified with iRepertoire arm-PCR. TCRdb recomputed calls from the multiplex PCR reads with MiXCR, one row per CDR3 protein. The profile covers fewer than 250,000 distinct CDR3 sequences, with roughly 32% appearing a single time and roughly 21% taken by the ten largest. The sequenced sample consisted of glioma tissue, nonneoplastic brain tissue, or PBMCs (not recorded which). The receptor source for this set is a human donor with low-grade glioma or glioblastoma, undergoing nonglioma brain surgery, or in good health (not recorded which).

Concerning this clonotype itself: Being one base from a much bigger clone, this may be a read error. The genes are TRBV6-2 or TRBV6-3 and TRBJ1-6, with D possibly matching TRBD1 (5 bases). The CDR3 has 13 amino acids. Germline values: CDR1 MNHEY, CDR2 SVGEGT. The CDR3 region is CAISLGANSPLHF. Here the CDR3 DNA reads TGTGCCATCAGTCTCGGGGCCAATTCACCCCTCCACTTT.

The J gene is TRBJ2-1, the V gene TRBV29-1, with D hard to call. The CDR3 has 13 amino acids. Per the germline V gene, CDR1 is SQVTM and CDR2 is ANQGSEA. The V and J ends lost 4 bases and 5 bases respectively, with 12 bases between them. The CDR3 sequence: CSVVFRRDNEQFF. The DNA for the CDR3 is TGCAGCGTTGTTTTCCGGCGAGACAATGAGCAGTTCTTC.

This clonotype appeared many times. This chain joins TRBV7-3 and TRBJ2-3, with D perhaps TRBD2 (6 bases). The V gene lost 7 bases and the J gene lost 0 bases, with 17 bases spanning the gap. The CDR3 runs 16 residues. Germline CDR1 and CDR2: SGHTA and FQGTGA. The CDR3 here is CASTEGTLTSTDTQYF. Here the CDR3 DNA reads TGTGCCAGCACCGAAGGGACTCTCACTAGCACAGATACGCAGTATTTT.

The genes are TRBV2 and TRBJ1-2; 11 bases agree with TRBD1. Per germline, CDR1 SNHLY and CDR2 FYNNEI. V was clipped by 3 bases and J by 3 bases; unmatched bases: 6. This CDR3 has 16 residues. The CDR3 DNA follows: TGTGCCAGCAGTGAGAGGACAGGGGGCTTCGACTATGGCTACACCTTC. This translates into CASSERTGGFDYGYTF.

This clonotype appeared once. At one boundary the junction diverges from the germline segment, which might be a read error. V and J are TRBV7-2 and TRBJ2-4; possibly TRBD1 for D (6 bases). The CDR3 loop spans 13 amino acids. The germline gives CDR1 SGHTA, CDR2 FQGNSA. The CDR3 DNA follows: TGTGCCAGAAGCTTAGGGGGAGAGAACATTCAGTACTTC. Its translation is CARSLGGENIQYF.

As to this clonotype: This may stem from a read error, because a much larger clone lies one nucleotide away. V is TRBV4-3 and J is TRBJ2-2; D unclear. The V gene's germline CDR1 is LGHNA and CDR2 YSLEER. The CDR3 runs to 13 residues. The CDR3 DNA reads as TGCGCCAGCAGACAAGCAACGGCCGGGGAGCTGTTTTTT. Protein product: CASRQATAGELFF.

This clonotype was detected many times. The rearrangement links TRBV7-2 to TRBJ2-7, with TRBD2 identical over 7 bases. This CDR3 has 15 amino acids. Per the germline V gene, CDR1 is SGHTA and CDR2 is FQGNSA. The V and J ends lost 4 bases and 1 base, in that order; junction bases with no gene match: 7. For the CDR3, the DNA is TGTGCCAGCAGCTCCCTGCGGGGGACGTCCTACGAGCAGTACTTC. Its translation: CASSSLRGTSYEQYF.

This clonotype was seen ten or more times. The chain joins TRBV2 to TRBJ1-5; 7 bases map to TRBD1. J was trimmed by 0 bases and V by 5 bases; bases with no gene match: 10. The CDR3 spans 17 residues. In germline, CDR1 is SNHLY, CDR2 FYNNEI. CDR3 DNA sequence: TGTGCCAGCAGTATCGACAGGGCCCTATATAGCAATCAGCCCCAGCATTTT. Translation gives CASSIDRALYSNQPQHF. The whole variable domain, remainder taken from reference TRBV2 and TRBJ1-5, is EPEVTQTPSHQVTQMGQEVILRCVPISNHLYFYWYRQILGQKVEFLVSFYNNEISEKSEIFDDQFSVERPDGSNFTLKIRSTKLEDSAMYFCASSIDRALYSNQPQHFGDGTRLSIL.

Note on this clonotype: Since a much larger clone is just one base distant, this may be a read error. This sequence joins TRBV5-1 and TRBJ2-1; TRBD1 might be the D (6 bases). The CDR3 sequence is 14 residues long. Germline assignment: CDR1 SGHRS and CDR2 YFSETQ. CDR3 loop: CASSYGQSYNEEFF. The CDR3 DNA sequence: TGCGCCAGCAGCTACGGACAGTCCTACAATGAGGAGTTCTTC. Full variable domain (rest looked up from reference TRBV5-1 and TRBJ2-1): KAGVTQTPRYLIKTRGQQVTLSCSPISGHRSVSWYQQTPGQGLQFLFEYFSETQRNKGNFPGRFSGRQFSNSRSEMNVSTLELGDSALYLCASSYGQSYNEEFFGPGTRLTVL.

This chain connects TRBV3-1 to TRBJ2-3; D perhaps matches TRBD2 (6 bases). V gave up 8 bases and J gave up 9 bases, with 15 bases separating them. Germline loops: CDR1 LGHDT, CDR2 YNNKEL (reference sequence). The CDR3 is made up of 12 amino acids. CDR3 residues: CASGRSWRTQYF. CDR3 bases: TGTGCCAGCGGGAGGAGCTGGAGGACGCAGTATTTT.

This clonotype has ten or more counts. The J gene is TRBJ1-2, the V gene TRBV7-4; no clear D. Germline loops: CDR1 SGHVT, CDR2 SQSDAQ. This CDR3 region has 10 residues. The ends were cut back, 3 bases at V and 8 bases at J, with 4 bases in the middle. The CDR3 nucleotides are TGTGCCAGCAGCTTGGGCGGCTACACCTTC. Translating gives CASSLGGYTF.

This chain uses TRBV4-1 with TRBJ2-7; 13 bases are a match to TRBD2. The J segment lost 6 bases and the V segment lost 4 bases, leaving 18 bases of the junction unmatched. CDR1 MGHRA and CDR2 YSYEKL come from the germline V gene. This CDR3 has 19 residues. The CDR3 sequence is CASSPGLAGASRAPVEQYF. CDR3 nucleotides: TGCGCCAGCAGCCCTGGACTAGCGGGAGCGTCAAGGGCCCCGGTCGAGCAGTACTTC.

This clonotype occurred many times. This rearrangement joins TRBV6-1 to TRBJ2-7; a possible D gene is TRBD1 (6 bases). CDR1 MNHNS and CDR2 SASEGT come from the germline V gene. There are 15 residues in the CDR3. The V and J ends lost 3 bases and 2 bases respectively, with 14 bases between them. CDR3: CASSEPGQAPYEQYF. The CDR3 DNA sequence: TGTGCCAGCAGTGAGCCGGGACAAGCACCCTACGAGCAGTACTTC.

Remarks on this clonotype: In this CDR3 the conserved last residue, phenylalanine or tryptophan, is missing, so a read error is likely. The chain joins TRBV29-1 to TRBJ2-5; D possibly corresponds to TRBD1 (7 bases). The V gene lost 7 bases and the J gene lost 2 bases, with 17 bases spanning the gap. This CDR3 has 14 residues. Per germline, CDR1 SQVTM and CDR2 ANQGSEA. Here the CDR3 DNA reads TGCAGCGCTGTAGCGGAGGGGGCACAAGAGACCCAGTACGTC. Its protein is CSAVAEGAQETQYV.

This clonotype was counted at least ten times. The chain uses TRBV6-1 and TRBJ2-1; no definite D call. Trimming took off 11 bases at V and 8 bases at J, with 22 bases between the two ends. CDR1 MNHNS and CDR2 SASEGT come from the germline V gene. The CDR3 contains 14 residues. CDR3 region: CAAERSIKGHEQFF. The CDR3 DNA reads as TGTGCCGCTGAACGGAGCATTAAAGGCCATGAGCAGTTCTTC.

A remark on this clonotype: The CDR3 carries no conserved terminal phenylalanine or tryptophan, so it likely arises from a read error. The V gene is TRBV19, the J gene TRBJ1-1; D call uncertain. V was trimmed by 0 bases and J by 4 bases, leaving 12 bases between them. The germline CDR1 and CDR2 sequences are LNHDA and SQIVND (reference sequence). This CDR3 has 15 residues. This chain's CDR3 is CASSIDRRWATEAFL. The DNA for the CDR3 is TGTGCCAGTAGTATAGATCGGCGGTGGGCCACTGAAGCTTTCCTT.

On this clonotype: This clone may be a read error of a much larger clone one base away. This rearrangement joins TRBV7-2 to TRBJ2-7, with a tentative D call TRBD1 (6 bases). The CDR3 loop spans 16 amino acids. V dropped 1 base and J dropped 1 base, with 14 bases sitting between them. Germline lookup yields CDR1 SGHTA and CDR2 FQGNSA. The CDR3 DNA is TGTGCCAGCAGCTTAGTAGGGGGAATAGAGTCCTACGAGCAGTACTTC. Protein sequence: CASSLVGGIESYEQYF.

As for this clonotype: Given a much more abundant clone one base away, this may be a read error. This sequence joins TRBV7-2 and TRBJ2-7; TRBD2 might be the D (6 bases). The CDR3 consists of 16 residues. Germline V gives CDR1 SGHTA, CDR2 FQGNSA. Trimming removed 6 bases from V and 0 bases from J, with 18 bases in between. CDR3 amino acids: CASSREGLPFSYEQYF. CDR3 bases: TGTGCCAGCAGTCGTGAGGGACTCCCCTTCTCCTACGAGCAGTACTTC. The complete variable domain, with remaining parts taken from reference TRBV7-2 and TRBJ2-7, reads GAGVSQSPSNKVTEKGKDVELRCDPISGHTALYWYRQSLGQGLEFLIYFQGNSAPDKSGLPSDRFSAERTGGSVSTLTIQRTQQEDSAVYLCASSREGLPFSYEQYFGPGTRLTVT.

This clonotype was counted between two and nine times. J is TRBJ2-7 and V is TRBV4-3, with D perhaps matching TRBD2 (5 bases). Deletions cut 1 base from V and 2 bases from J, with 15 bases between. CDR1 and CDR2 from the germline V gene are LGHNA and YSLEER. The CDR3 totals 16 residues. As DNA, the CDR3 is TGCGCCAGCAGCCAAGGCACGGCGGGCGAGCCCTACGAGCAGTACTTC. Its translation is CASSQGTAGEPYEQYF.